A selection of T cell receptor beta chains follows, all from one sample in a study of T cells after yellow fever vaccination. MiXCR was run by TCRdb on the 5' RACE reads, yielding one entry per CDR3 protein. The table shows tens of thousands of distinct CDR3 sequences, with about 7.8% occurring only once. The sequences come from CD8+ T cells sorted from PBMCs, collected 15 days after the yellow fever booster vaccination. These receptors were obtained from a man aged 25-40 years who received the YFV17D yellow fever vaccine. Each CDR3 is given without its conserved first and last residue. A D gene is named only where the DNA matches it firmly.

d_gene,v_gene,CDR3aa
.,TRBV18,ASSPSWAGAWDTEAF
TRBD2,TRBV4-3,ASSQYPPLADNTGELF
.,TRBV12-3/TRBV12-4,ASSLGTPSDIQY
TRBD2,TRBV7-8,ASSGEWGPSQREGPKVKNIQY
.,TRBV30,AWSFHPVTNTEAF
TRBD1,TRBV19,ASSIDLDRELTGELF
TRBD2,TRBV10-3,AIRELAGVSDTQY
.,TRBV7-8,ASRHRGPETQY
TRBD2,TRBV7-6,ASSLEAGGLDEQF
.,TRBV7-9,ASSLLDAYGYT
TRBD2,TRBV6-4,ASSDLGLAGAPYNEQF
TRBD2,TRBV6-2/TRBV6-3,ASSKLAVTYNEQF
.,TRBV6-5,ASSYSSAADGYT
.,TRBV4-1,ASSQETDQNYEQY
.,TRBV5-6,ASSDPGRGEDTQY
.,TRBV7-6,ASSLGAGSGNQPQH
.,TRBV9,ASSVAPGMGLETEAF
.,TRBV19,ASNFGGPGNTIY
TRBD2,TRBV3-1,ASSFFGLAGSDTQY
.,TRBV7-9,ASRVGGEQY
.,TRBV6-2/TRBV6-3,ASSYGGATTQY
TRBD2,TRBV6-1,ASILTSGRTGELF
.,TRBV7-6,ASSLEVGSYEQY
TRBD2,TRBV7-3,ASSPPLGWASGIPSTDTQY
.,TRBV9,ASSARDGFLYEQY
.,TRBV4-3,ASSQDAESEQF
.,TRBV2,ASSRTPMGTYEQY
.,TRBV29-1,SVVQGGEQY
.,TRBV5-6,ASSFGGQKTQY
TRBD2,TRBV11-2,ASSSGLAGGPRYEQY
.,TRBV19,ASSAGAFYQETQY
.,TRBV11-2,ASSLGLGPVNGYT
TRBD2,TRBV7-9,ASSNSGRIYEQY
.,TRBV19,ASNGGFRADTQY
TRBD1,TRBV6-2/TRBV6-3,ACFGTGGHNEQF
.,TRBV20-1,SGPGGQPQH
.,TRBV7-6,ASSLHDNEQF
.,TRBV7-2,ASSLTLAGETQY
.,TRBV5-1,ASSLTATDTQY
TRBD2,TRBV19,ASSIGGGGNNEQF
TRBD1,TRBV2,ASSGDPGQGARSYQPQH
.,TRBV19,ASSIMQGAAMEETQY
.,TRBV9,ASSVETGNTEAF
TRBD2,TRBV6-2/TRBV6-3,ASSYSRSLAGGSSHTDTQY
.,TRBV14,ASSPYYNEQF
.,TRBV20-1,SANGNTGELF
.,TRBV5-1,ASSSGDLGGTEAF
TRBD2,TRBV7-6,ASSQTSGSSNEQF
.,TRBV28,ASSFYQALSYEQY
TRBD1,TRBV29-1,SVEAGGLSGNPNEQY
.,TRBV5-1,ASSLGQAGTEAF
.,TRBV19,ASSTYRSSYEQY
.,TRBV4-3,ASSQGGSTDTQY